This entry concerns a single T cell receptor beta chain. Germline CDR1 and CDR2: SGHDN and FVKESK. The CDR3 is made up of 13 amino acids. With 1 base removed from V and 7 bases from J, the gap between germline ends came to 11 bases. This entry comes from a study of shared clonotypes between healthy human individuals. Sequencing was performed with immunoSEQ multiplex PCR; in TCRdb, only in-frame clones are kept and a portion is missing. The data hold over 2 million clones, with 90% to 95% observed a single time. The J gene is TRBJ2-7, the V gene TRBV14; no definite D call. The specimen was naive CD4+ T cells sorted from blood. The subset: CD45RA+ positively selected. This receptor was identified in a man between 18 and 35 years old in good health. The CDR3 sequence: CASSQGQVGEQYF. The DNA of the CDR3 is TGTGCCAGCAGCCAAGGGCAGGTGGGTGAGCAGTACTTC.